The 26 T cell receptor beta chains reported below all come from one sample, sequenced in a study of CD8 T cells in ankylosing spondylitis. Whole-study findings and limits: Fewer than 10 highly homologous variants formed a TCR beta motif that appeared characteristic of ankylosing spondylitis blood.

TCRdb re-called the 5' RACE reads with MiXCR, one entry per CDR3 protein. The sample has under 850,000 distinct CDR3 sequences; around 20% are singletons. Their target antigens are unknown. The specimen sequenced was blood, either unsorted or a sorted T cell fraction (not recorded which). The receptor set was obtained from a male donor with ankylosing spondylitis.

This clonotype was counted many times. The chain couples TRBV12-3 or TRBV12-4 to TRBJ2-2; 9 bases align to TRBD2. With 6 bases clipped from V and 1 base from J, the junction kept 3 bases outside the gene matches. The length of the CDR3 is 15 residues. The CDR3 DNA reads TGTGCCAGCAGCCCTAGCGGGGTGAACACCGGGGAGCTGTTTTTT. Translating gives CASSPSGVNTGELFF.

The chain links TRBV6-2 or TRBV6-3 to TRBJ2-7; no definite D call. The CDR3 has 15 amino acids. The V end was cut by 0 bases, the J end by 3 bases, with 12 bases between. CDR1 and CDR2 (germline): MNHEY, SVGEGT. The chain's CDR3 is CASSYSIQTIYEQYF. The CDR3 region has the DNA TGTGCCAGCAGTTACTCGATACAGACAATCTACGAGCAGTACTTC.

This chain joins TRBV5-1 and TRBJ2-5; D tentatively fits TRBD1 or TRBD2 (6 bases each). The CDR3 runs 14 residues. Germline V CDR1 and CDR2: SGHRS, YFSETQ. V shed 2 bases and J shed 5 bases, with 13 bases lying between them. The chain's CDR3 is CASSLQQGGETQYF. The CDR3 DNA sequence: TGCGCCAGCAGCTTACAACAGGGAGGTGAGACCCAGTACTTC.

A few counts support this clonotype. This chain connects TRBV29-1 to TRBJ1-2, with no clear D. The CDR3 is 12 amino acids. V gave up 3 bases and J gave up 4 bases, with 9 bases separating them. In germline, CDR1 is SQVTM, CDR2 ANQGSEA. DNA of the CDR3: TGCAGCGTTGATTGGGCGATCTATGGCTACACCTTC. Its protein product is CSVDWAIYGYTF.

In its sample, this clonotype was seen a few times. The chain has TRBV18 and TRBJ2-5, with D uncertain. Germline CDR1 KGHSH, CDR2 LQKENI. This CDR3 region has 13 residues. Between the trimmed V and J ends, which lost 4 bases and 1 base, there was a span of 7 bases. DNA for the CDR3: TGTGCCAGCTCACGTGGCAGCCAAGAGACCCAGTACTTC. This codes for CASSRGSQETQYF.

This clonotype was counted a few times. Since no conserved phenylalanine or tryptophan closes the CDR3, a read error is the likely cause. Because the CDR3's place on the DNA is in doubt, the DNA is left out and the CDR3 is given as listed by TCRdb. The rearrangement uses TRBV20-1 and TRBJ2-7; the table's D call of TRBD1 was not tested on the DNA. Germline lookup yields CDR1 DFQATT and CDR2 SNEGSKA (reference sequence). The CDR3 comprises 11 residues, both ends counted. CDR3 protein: CSARGGSSESL.

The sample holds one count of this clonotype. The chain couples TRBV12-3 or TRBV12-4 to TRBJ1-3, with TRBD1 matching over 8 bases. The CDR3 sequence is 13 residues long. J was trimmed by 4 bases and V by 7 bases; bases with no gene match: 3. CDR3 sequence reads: CASKQGAGNTIYF. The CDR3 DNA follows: TGTGCCAGCAAGCAGGGGGCCGGAAACACCATATATTTT.

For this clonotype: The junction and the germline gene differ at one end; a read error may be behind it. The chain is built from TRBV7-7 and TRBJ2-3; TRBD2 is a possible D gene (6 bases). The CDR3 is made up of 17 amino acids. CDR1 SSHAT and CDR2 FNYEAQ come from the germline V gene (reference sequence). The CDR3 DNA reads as TGTGCTAGCACCGTGGTGTGGCCGGGGGAGAGCACAGATACGCAGTATTTT. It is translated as CASTVVWPGESTDTQYF.

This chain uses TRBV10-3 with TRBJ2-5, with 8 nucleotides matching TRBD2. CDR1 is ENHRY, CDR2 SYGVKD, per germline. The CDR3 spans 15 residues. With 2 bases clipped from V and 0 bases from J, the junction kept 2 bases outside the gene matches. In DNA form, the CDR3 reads TGTGCCATCAGTGAGGGCGGGGGGCACCAAGAGACCCAGTACTTC. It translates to CAISEGGGHQETQYF.

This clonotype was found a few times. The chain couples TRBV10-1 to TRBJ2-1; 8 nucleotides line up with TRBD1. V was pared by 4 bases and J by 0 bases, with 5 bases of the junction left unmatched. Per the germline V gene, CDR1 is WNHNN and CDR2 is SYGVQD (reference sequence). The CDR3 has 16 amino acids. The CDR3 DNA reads TGCGCCAGCAGTGCTGGCAGGGGGCCCTCCTACAATGAGCAGTTCTTC. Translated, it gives CASSAGRGPSYNEQFF.

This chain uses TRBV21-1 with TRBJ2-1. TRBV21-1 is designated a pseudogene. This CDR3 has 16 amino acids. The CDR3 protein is CASSKVSVRNYNEQFF. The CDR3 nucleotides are TGTGCCAGCAGCAAAGTAAGCGTGCGGAACTACAATGAGCAGTTCTTC.

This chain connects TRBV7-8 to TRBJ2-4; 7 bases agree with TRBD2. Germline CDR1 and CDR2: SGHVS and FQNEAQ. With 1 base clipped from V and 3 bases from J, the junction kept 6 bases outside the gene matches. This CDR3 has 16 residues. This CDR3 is CASSLDTSVGKNIQYF. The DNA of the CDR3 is TGTGCCAGCAGCTTAGATACTAGCGTGGGCAAAAACATTCAGTACTTC.

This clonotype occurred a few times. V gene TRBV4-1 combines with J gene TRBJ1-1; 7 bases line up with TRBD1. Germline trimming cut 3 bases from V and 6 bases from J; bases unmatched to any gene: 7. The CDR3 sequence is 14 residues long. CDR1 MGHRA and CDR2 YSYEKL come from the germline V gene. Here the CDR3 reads CASSQGTVQPEAFF. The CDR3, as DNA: TGCGCCAGCAGCCAGGGGACAGTACAGCCTGAAGCTTTCTTT.

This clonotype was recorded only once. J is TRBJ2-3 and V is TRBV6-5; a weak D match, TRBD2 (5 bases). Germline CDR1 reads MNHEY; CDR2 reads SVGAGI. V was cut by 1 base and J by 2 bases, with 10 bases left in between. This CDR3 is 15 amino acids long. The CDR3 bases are TGTGCCAGCAGTTACTACGGACTGAACACAGATACGCAGTATTTT. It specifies CASSYYGLNTDTQYF.

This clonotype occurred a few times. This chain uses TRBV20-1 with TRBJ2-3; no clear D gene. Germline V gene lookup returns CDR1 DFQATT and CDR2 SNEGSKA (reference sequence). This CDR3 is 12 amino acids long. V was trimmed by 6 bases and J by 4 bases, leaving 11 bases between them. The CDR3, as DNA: TGCAGTGCCTCCCCGGTCTCAGATACGCAGTATTTT. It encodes CSASPVSDTQYF.

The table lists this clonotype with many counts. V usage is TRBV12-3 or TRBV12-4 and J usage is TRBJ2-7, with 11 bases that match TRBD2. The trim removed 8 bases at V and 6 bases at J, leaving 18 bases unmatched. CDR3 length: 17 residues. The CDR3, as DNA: TGTGCCAGCCCGACACCTCCGGGACTAGCGGTCCCCTTCGAGCAGTACTTC. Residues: CASPTPPGLAVPFEQYF.

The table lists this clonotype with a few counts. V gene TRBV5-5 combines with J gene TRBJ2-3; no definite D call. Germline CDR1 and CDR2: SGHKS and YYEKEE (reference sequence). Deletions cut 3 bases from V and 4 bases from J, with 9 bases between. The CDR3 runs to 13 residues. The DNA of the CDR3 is TGTGCCAGCAGCTCCCACCCCGCAGATACGCAGTATTTT. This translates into CASSSHPADTQYF.

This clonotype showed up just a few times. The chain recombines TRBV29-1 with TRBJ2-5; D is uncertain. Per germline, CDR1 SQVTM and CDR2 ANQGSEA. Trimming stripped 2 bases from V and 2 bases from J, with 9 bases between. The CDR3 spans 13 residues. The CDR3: CSVEFSGQETQYF. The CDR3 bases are TGCAGCGTTGAATTCTCTGGACAAGAGACCCAGTACTTC.

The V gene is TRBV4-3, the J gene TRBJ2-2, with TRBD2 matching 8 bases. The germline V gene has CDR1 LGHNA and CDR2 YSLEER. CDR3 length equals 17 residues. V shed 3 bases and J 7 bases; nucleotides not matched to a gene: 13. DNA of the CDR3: TGCGCCAGCAGCCAGGTTCGGGGAGCGGGGGACGGCGGGGAGCTGTTTTTT. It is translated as CASSQVRGAGDGGELFF.

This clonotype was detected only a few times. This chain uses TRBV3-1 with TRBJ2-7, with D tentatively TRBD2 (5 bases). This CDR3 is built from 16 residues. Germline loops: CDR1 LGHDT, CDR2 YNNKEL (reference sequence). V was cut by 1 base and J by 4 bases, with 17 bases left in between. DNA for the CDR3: TGTGCCAGCAGCCAAGTGGGATCGGACTCAGGATACGAGCAGTACTTC. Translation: CASSQVGSDSGYEQYF.

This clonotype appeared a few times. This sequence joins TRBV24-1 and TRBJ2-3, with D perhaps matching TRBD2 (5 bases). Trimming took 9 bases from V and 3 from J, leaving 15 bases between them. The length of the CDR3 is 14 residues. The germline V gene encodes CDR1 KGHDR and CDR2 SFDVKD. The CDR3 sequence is CATLPGRRTDTQYF. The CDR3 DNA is TGTGCCACCCTCCCGGGGAGAAGGACAGATACGCAGTATTTT.

CDR3 bases: TGCAGTGTTCTCCCGACAGGGATGGTGTTTTCACCCCTCCACTTT. Its translation is CSVLPTGMVFSPLHF. The gene calls are TRBV20-1 and TRBJ1-6; 7 bases fit TRBD1. Germline assignment: CDR1 DFQATT and CDR2 SNEGSKA (reference sequence). J was trimmed by 9 bases and V by 7 bases; bases with no gene match: 15. The CDR3 runs to 15 residues.

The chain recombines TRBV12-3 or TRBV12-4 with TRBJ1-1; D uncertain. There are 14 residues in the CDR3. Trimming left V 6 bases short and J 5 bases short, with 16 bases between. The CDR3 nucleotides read TGTGCCAGCAGGATAATAGGTAGTTCAACTGAAGCTTTCTTT. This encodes CASRIIGSSTEAFF.

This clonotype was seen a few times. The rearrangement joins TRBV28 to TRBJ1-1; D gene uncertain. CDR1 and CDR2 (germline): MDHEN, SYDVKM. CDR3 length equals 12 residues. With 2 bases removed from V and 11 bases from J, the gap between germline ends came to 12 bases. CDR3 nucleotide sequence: TGTGCCAGCAGTTTAGGTCAGACTGTTGCTTTCTTT. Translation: CASSLGQTVAFF.

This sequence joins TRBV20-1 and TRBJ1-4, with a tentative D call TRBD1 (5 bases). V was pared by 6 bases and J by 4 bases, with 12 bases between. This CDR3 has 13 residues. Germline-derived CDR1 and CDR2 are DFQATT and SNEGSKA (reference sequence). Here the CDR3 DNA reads TGCAGTGCCCAGACAGAAGTTAATGAAAAACTGTTTTTT. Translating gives CSAQTEVNEKLFF.

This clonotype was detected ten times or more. The chain's CDR3 is CASSLEIMDNDGYTF. The CDR3 bases are TGTGCCAGCAGTTTAGAGATAATGGACAACGATGGCTACACCTTC. This rearrangement joins TRBV12-3 or TRBV12-4 to TRBJ1-2; D is possibly TRBD1 (5 bases). The CDR3 has 15 residues. V lost 1 base and J 6 bases, leaving 15 bases between the germline ends.